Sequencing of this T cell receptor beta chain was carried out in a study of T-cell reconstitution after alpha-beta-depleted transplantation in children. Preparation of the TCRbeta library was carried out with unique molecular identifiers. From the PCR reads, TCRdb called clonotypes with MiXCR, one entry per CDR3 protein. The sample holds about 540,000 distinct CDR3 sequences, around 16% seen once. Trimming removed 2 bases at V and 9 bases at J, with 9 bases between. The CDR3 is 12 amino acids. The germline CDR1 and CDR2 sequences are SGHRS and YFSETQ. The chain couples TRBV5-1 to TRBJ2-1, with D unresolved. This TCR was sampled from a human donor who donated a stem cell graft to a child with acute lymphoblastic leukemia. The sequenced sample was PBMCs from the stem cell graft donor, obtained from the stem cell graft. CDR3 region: CASSFRFGEQFF. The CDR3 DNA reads TGCGCCAGCAGCTTCAGATTTGGTGAGCAGTTCTTC.